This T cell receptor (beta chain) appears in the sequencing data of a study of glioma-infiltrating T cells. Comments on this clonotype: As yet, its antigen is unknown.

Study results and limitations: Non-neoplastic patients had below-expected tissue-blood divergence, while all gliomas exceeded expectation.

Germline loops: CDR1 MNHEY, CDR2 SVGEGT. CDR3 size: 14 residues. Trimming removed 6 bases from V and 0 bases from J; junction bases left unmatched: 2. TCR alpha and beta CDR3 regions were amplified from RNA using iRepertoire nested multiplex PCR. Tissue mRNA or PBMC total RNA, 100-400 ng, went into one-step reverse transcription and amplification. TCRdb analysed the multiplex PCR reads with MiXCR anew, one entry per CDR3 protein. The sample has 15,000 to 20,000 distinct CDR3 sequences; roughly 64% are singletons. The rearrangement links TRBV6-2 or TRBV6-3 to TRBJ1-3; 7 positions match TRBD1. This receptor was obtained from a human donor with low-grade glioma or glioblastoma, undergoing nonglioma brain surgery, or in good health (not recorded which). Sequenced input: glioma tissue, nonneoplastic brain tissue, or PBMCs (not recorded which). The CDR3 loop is CASRQGYSGNTIYF. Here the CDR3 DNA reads TGTGCCAGCAGACAGGGGTACTCTGGAAACACCATATATTTT.